The clone carrying this TCR beta chain was found a few times. Its cognate antigen is unknown. The sample comes from a study of identical twins. Overall study findings and caveats: Memory repertoires lacked the insertion deficit that abundant cord blood beta clonotypes showed. Compared with models, monozygotic twins showed more out-of-frame TCR alpha sharing.

This CDR3 has 14 residues. Trimming shortened V by 7 bases and J by 5 bases, and 14 bases separated the two germline ends. MiXCR, applied by TCRdb to the 5' RACE reads, yields one record per CDR3 protein. The table shows some 330,000 distinct CDR3 sequences, with 9% to 10% occurring only once. The chain uses TRBV12-3 or TRBV12-4 and TRBJ2-2; D may be TRBD2 (6 bases). The TCR was taken from a woman in her forties or fifties in good health. Specimen: naive T cells sorted from blood. Here the CDR3 DNA reads TGTGCCAGCACAAAACTAGCTGCAACCGGGGAGCTGTTTTTT. Translated, it gives CASTKLAATGELFF.